This T cell receptor (beta chain) was obtained from a study of T cell repertoires in cytomegalovirus infection. Points on this clonotype: Its antigen is unidentified.

CDR3 length equals 12 residues. V lost 6 bases to trimming and J lost 7 bases, with 9 bases between them. CDR1 MNHNY and CDR2 SVGAGI come from the germline V gene (reference sequence). Each CDR3 protein gets one entry after TCRdb re-called the reads with MiXCR. The table lists 60,000 to 75,000 distinct CDR3 sequences, about 23% of them singletons. This rearrangement joins TRBV6-6 to TRBJ1-4; tentative D call: TRBD1 (5 bases). This sequence was found in a human donor in good health (CMV status not recorded). Some clones in this sample may be carry-over from other donors' samples. Sequencing was done on a sample of PBMCs, sequenced either directly or after in vitro stimulation (not recorded which). The CDR3 DNA is TGTGCCAGCAGCCACGGGGGTGAAAAACTGTTTTTT. Residues: CASSHGGEKLFF.